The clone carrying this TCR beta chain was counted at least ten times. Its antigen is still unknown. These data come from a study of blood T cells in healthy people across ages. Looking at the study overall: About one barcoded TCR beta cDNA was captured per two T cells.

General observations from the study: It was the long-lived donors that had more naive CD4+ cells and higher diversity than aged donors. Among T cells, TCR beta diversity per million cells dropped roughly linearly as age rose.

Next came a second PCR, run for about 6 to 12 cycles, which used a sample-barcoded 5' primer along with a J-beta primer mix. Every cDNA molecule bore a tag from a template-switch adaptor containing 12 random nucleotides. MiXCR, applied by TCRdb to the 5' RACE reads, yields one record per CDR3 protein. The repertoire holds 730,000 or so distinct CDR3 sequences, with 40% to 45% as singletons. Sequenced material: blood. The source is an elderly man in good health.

The CDR3 region is CASSAIPGPYGYTF. The CDR3 DNA reads as TGTGCCAGCAGCGCCATTCCTGGCCCCTATGGCTACACCTTC. This chain links TRBV9 with TRBJ1-2; D not resolved. Trimming pared 3 bases from V and 4 bases from J, leaving 13 bases between. There are 14 residues in the CDR3. Germline CDR1 and CDR2: SGDLS and YYNGEE.